This TCR beta chain is from a study of CXCR3-negative and CXCR3-positive naive CD8 T cells. The study's findings and limits: Comparably high diversity marked both naive subsets, whereas memory CD8+ cells had much lower diversity. Naive cells used TRBV-TRBJ genes in much the same way whether CXCR3-negative or CXCR3-positive; memory cells did not. For CXCR3-positive naive cells, TRB CDR3s were more hydrophobic than those of CXCR3-negative naive cells.

Identification of naive CD8+ T cells rested on CD45RO-CCR7+CD27+CD95- status. The CDR3 extends over 14 amino acids. The V gene's germline CDR1 is DFQATT and CDR2 SNEGSKA (reference sequence). With UMI labels, 5' RACE was used to prepare the TRB cDNA libraries. TCRdb re-called the 5' RACE reads and shows each CDR3 protein once, DNA omitted. The sample table sets out about 98,000 distinct CDR3 sequences. For this clonotype: Its antigen is currently unknown.

V and J are TRBV20-1 and TRBJ2-7; as DNA is missing, the TRBD1 call by TCRdb cannot be tested. This TCR derives from a human donor in good health. Some clones in this sample may be carry-over from other donors' samples. The source material was naive CXCR3+ CD8+ T cells from blood. Indicated subset: CD45RO-CCR7+CD27+CD95- naive CD8+ T cells expressing CXCR3 (TNR3+). The CDR3 spells CSARDRDTSYEQYF.